This entry concerns a single T cell receptor beta chain. The germline gives CDR1 MNHNY, CDR2 SVGAGI (reference sequence). The CDR3 runs to 14 residues. Trimming removed 4 bases from V and 5 bases from J; junction bases left unmatched: 2. The data are from a study of blood T cell repertoires in COVID-19. Overall study: Researchers got acute and convalescent COVID-19 samples from the United States, Italy and Spain.

Followed over time, Seattle patients had been enrolled while infection was active. Original processing methods: By means of reference gene primer amplification, nucleated cell counts were estimated. The protocol was immunoSEQ multiplex PCR, while the TCRdb copy is restricted to in-frame clones and leaves out a portion. The V and J calls and clone size are taken from that table; D and trimming were inferred from the DNA. Of under 250,000 clones listed, about 93% were seen once; the top ten hold around 0.85%. This receptor was taken from a man aged 60 to 69 with COVID-19, enrolled during active disease. The sequenced sample consisted of peripheral blood. The rearrangement joins TRBV6-6 to TRBJ1-6; 7 positions match TRBD1. CDR3: CASSSTGNNSPLHF. The CDR3 DNA sequence: TGTGCCAGCAGTTCGACAGGGAATAATTCACCCCTCCACTTT.